The rows below give T cell receptor beta chains drawn from one sample of a study of CD8 T cells in Susac syndrome. TCRdb reprocessed the immunoSEQ multiplex PCR reads via MiXCR and lists one record per CDR3 protein. The sample holds 180,000 or so distinct CDR3 sequences, over 90% seen once. Sequenced sample: CD4+ T cells from PBMCs. Receptors originate from a human donor with multiple sclerosis. CDR3s include the opening cysteine and the closing phenylalanine or tryptophan. A D gene is named only where the DNA matches it firmly. A clone size is listed for some rows: how often the clone was seen (once, few, many), or a class if it is expanded.

CDR3 protein | CDR3 DNA | V gene | clone size | J gene | D gene
CASSADRGGEQYF | TGTGCCAGCAGCGCCGACAGGGGAGGTGAGCAGTACTTC | TRBV11-1 | NA | TRBJ2-7 | TRBD1
CASSREPGLYYEQYF | TGCGCCAGCAGCCGCGAACCGGGACTCTACTACGAGCAGTACTTC | TRBV4-1 | NA | TRBJ2-7 | NA
CASSQMMGPYTEQFF | TGTGCCAGCAGCCAAATGATGGGCCCCTACACTGAGCAGTTCTTC | TRBV3-1 | NA | TRBJ2-1 | NA
CAWGTLGYTF | TGTGCCTGGGGGACGCTTGGCTACACCTTC | TRBV30 | once | TRBJ1-2 | NA
CASSLNRNEQFF | TGTGCCAGCAGCTTAAATCGAAATGAGCAGTTCTTC | TRBV11-2 | NA | TRBJ2-1 | NA
CSARDYQETIGEQYF | TGCAGTGCTAGAGATTACCAGGAAACGATAGGCGAGCAGTACTTC | TRBV20-1 | NA | TRBJ2-7 | NA
CASSPLRDRGILEQFF | TGTGCCAGCAGTCCCCTCCGGGACAGGGGAATCTTAGAGCAGTTCTTC | TRBV27 | NA | TRBJ2-1 | TRBD1
CASSYGQDSGYTF | TGTGCCAGCAGCTATGGACAGGACTCCGGCTACACCTTC | TRBV7-9 | NA | TRBJ1-2 | TRBD1
CASSPSLAGAVEQFF | TGTGCCAGCAGCCCATCGCTAGCGGGAGCGGTTGAGCAGTTCTTC | TRBV11-1 | NA | TRBJ2-1 | TRBD2
CSVDGGMIYNEQFF | TGCAGCGTTGACGGCGGGATGATCTACAATGAGCAGTTCTTC | TRBV29-1 | NA | TRBJ2-1 | NA
CASSPSGGRETQYF | TGTGCCAGCAGCCCGAGCGGAGGGAGGGAGACCCAGTACTTC | TRBV9 | NA | TRBJ2-5 | NA
CATSETDRSTDTQYF | TGTGCCACCAGTGAAACCGACAGAAGCACAGATACGCAGTATTTT | TRBV24-1 | NA | TRBJ2-3 | NA
CASSSGLAGGSETQYF | TGCGCCAGCAGCTCCGGACTAGCGGGAGGATCGGAGACCCAGTACTTC | TRBV5-1 | NA | TRBJ2-5 | TRBD2
CASQRGAIPRYNEQFF | TGTGCCAGCCAACGGGGGGCCATACCGAGATACAATGAGCAGTTCTTC | TRBV11-2 | NA | TRBJ2-1 | NA
CASSLEARAQETQYF | TGCGCCAGCAGCTTGGAGGCACGGGCACAAGAGACCCAGTACTTC | TRBV5-1 | NA | TRBJ2-5 | NA
CASGEGTTEAFF | TGTGCCAGCGGAGAGGGAACCACTGAAGCTTTCTTT | TRBV11-2 | NA | TRBJ1-1 | NA
CSATPGTGNGYTF | TGCAGCGCTACACCCGGGACAGGGAACGGCTACACCTTC | TRBV29-1 | NA | TRBJ1-2 | TRBD1
CASSALSGGDTQYF | TGTGCCAGCAGCGCCCTCTCGGGGGGAGATACGCAGTATTTT | TRBV9 | NA | TRBJ2-3 | TRBD2
CASEVHTEAFF | TGTGCCAGCGAGGTACACACTGAAGCTTTCTTT | TRBV2 | NA | TRBJ1-1 | NA
CASSTPGTGLREQFF | TGTGCCAGCAGCACACCCGGGACAGGGTTGCGCGAGCAGTTCTTC | TRBV9 | NA | TRBJ2-1 | TRBD1
CASSRGQGVAYEQYF | TGTGCCAGCAGCAGAGGACAGGGGGTTGCCTACGAGCAGTACTTC | TRBV6-5 | NA | TRBJ2-7 | TRBD1
CASIYREGNGYTF | TGTGCCAGCATCTACAGGGAGGGGAATGGCTACACCTTC | TRBV28 | NA | TRBJ1-2 | NA
CASNNRRGYNEQFF | TGTGCCAGCAACAACCGACGGGGCTACAATGAGCAGTTCTTC | TRBV27 | NA | TRBJ2-1 | NA
CASSTHSTYNEQFF | TGTGCCAGCAGCACTCACTCAACCTACAATGAGCAGTTCTTC | TRBV9 | NA | TRBJ2-1 | NA
CASSADGGRGYTEAFF | TGTGCCAGCAGCGCCGATGGTGGCAGGGGCTACACTGAAGCTTTCTTT | TRBV9 | NA | TRBJ1-1 | NA
CASSPPWGLGTYEQYF | TGTGCCAGCTCACCACCGTGGGGGCTAGGGACCTACGAGCAGTACTTC | TRBV18 | NA | TRBJ2-7 | NA
CASSRGQGPTYEQYF | TGCGCCAGCAGCCGGGGACAGGGACCCACCTACGAGCAGTACTTC | TRBV4-1 | NA | TRBJ2-7 | TRBD1
CATSDPGTANEKLFF | TGTGCCACCAGTGACCCCGGGACAGCGAATGAAAAACTGTTTTTT | TRBV24-1 | NA | TRBJ1-4 | TRBD1
CASRRGDEAKNIQYF | TGTGCCAGCAGACGGGGAGATGAGGCCAAAAACATTCAGTACTTC | TRBV6-4 | NA | TRBJ2-4 | NA
CASSLWIDEKLFF | TGTGCCAGCAGTTTATGGATAGATGAAAAACTGTTTTTT | TRBV27 | NA | TRBJ1-4 | NA
CARNRGNEQFF | TGTGCCAGAAATAGGGGGAATGAGCAGTTCTTC | TRBV7-2 | NA | TRBJ2-1 | NA
CASSEQTRRQETQYF | TGTGCCAGCAGTGAGCAGACTAGAAGACAAGAGACCCAGTACTTC | TRBV6-1 | NA | TRBJ2-5 | NA
CASRSRGTQYF | TGTGCCAGCAGGTCCAGGGGGACCCAGTACTTC | TRBV6-1 | NA | TRBJ2-5 | NA
CASSLASGASNQPQHF | TGTGCCAGCAGCTTAGCGTCCGGGGCAAGCAATCAGCCCCAGCATTTT | TRBV7-9 | NA | TRBJ1-5 | NA
CASSEVGQNTEAFF | TGTGCCAGCAGCGAGGTGGGCCAGAACACTGAAGCTTTCTTT | TRBV9 | NA | TRBJ1-1 | NA
CASSLGITPGNTIYF | TGTGCCAGCAGCTTAGGGATTACGCCTGGAAACACCATATATTTT | TRBV7-9 | NA | TRBJ1-3 | NA
CAWSRSSGGYEQYF | TGTGCCTGGAGTAGGTCTAGCGGCGGTTACGAGCAGTACTTC | TRBV30 | NA | TRBJ2-7 | TRBD2
CSVTTGGAYEQYF | TGCAGCGTGACGACAGGGGGCGCCTACGAGCAGTACTTC | TRBV29-1 | NA | TRBJ2-7 | TRBD1
CSARDAGAYYQETQYF | TGCAGTGCTAGGGACGCGGGAGCCTATTACCAAGAGACCCAGTACTTC | TRBV20-1 | NA | TRBJ2-5 | TRBD2